This record looks at one T cell receptor beta chain sequence and its context. Authors' processing steps: Reference gene primer amplification yielded estimated nucleated cell counts. Repertoires were generated with immunoSEQ multiplex PCR, while TCRdb's copy carries only in-frame clones and drops some. V and J calls plus clone size are reproduced from that table; the DNA served to infer D and trimming. The sample has 95,000 to 110,000 clones; approximately 80% are singletons. V was clipped by 6 bases and J by 5 bases; unmatched bases: 14. The CDR3 extends over 18 amino acids. Per germline, CDR1 LNHDA and CDR2 SQIVND (reference sequence). This sample is drawn from a study of blood T cell repertoires in COVID-19. Study information: Acute-phase and convalescent COVID-19 samples originated in the United States, Italy and Spain. The cDNA or gDNA used as material had been derived from T cells, B-cell-depleted T cells, or PBMCs.

Material for sequencing was peripheral blood. The chain joins TRBV19 to TRBJ2-3, with 13 bases identical to TRBD2. This TCR was recovered from a human donor in a cohort sampled during active COVID-19. CDR3 nucleotide sequence: TGTGCCAGTAGCCGAGGACTAGCGGGGGCTCGTCCAGGAGATACGCAGTATTTT. Translating it yields CASSRGLAGARPGDTQYF.